Given below is one TCR beta chain in context. Its antigen is still unknown. Nothing much larger sits one base from this clone, and base qualities are not available. TCRbeta CDR3 regions were amplified from genomic DNA by means of the immunoSEQ Assay, a bias-controlled multiplex PCR. As for the authors' bioinformatics: Nucleated cell counts per sample were estimated from amplification of reference gene primers within the assay. To quantify the absolute abundance of each unique TCRbeta CDR3 rearrangement, sequence reads were collapsed and filtered. For each sample, productive Simpson clonality was calculated by taking the square root of Simpson's diversity index across productive rearrangements. The clones in this table, taken by TCRdb from immuneACCESS, are in-frame only. Not every clone is retained; where verified, under half of the shortfall comes from an unresolved V gene, and the cause of the rest is unknown. Clone size and the V and J calls come from that table; the DNA yielded D and trimming. The sample contains under 200,000 clones, approximately 77% of them found a single time. The ten largest clones capture roughly 18% of the sample.

This record belongs to a study of blood T cell repertoires in COVID-19 (dated by TCRdb to 2018 to 2020). General notes on the study: Samples covering the acute and convalescent phases of COVID-19 were provided by collaborators in the United States, Italy and Spain. The repertoires were released in a freely available public database meant as a resource for research on the immune response to SARS-CoV-2. Nearly every sample came with metadata listing a de-identified subject ID, COVID-19 status, age in years and sex. The samples were drawn from the first 160 participants of the ongoing ImmuneRACE study and from under 1,500 subjects provided by 6 global collaborators. The material from the prospective study consisted of cDNA or gDNA derived from T cells, B-cell-depleted T cells, or PBMCs. Deeply sampled blood TCRbeta repertoires from subjects exposed to, actively infected with, or recovered from COVID-19 were included in the dataset. Where available, HLA class I and class II types were taken from metadata supplied by the sample provider and were not determined by assay-based typing.

The CDR3 has 16 amino acids, counting the end cysteine and phenylalanine. Only the CDR3 part of the read is kept: 48 bases, read in frame from the first base. Sequences SGHVS (CDR1) and FQNEAQ (CDR2) are obtained from the germline V gene. The germline ends are 14 bases apart after V is trimmed by 5 bases and J by 0 bases. Participants in the prospective study were enrolled through a virtual design, were aged roughly 18 to 90 years, and lived in approximately 25 United States geographic areas. To assign participants to cohorts, the prospective study relied on clinical history that participants themselves reported in a screening survey and a study questionnaire. ImmuneRACE Cohort 3 recovered participants were defined by two consecutive negative NP/OP PCR tests, healthcare professional clearance, or symptom resolution. In the prospective study, whole blood, serum and a nasopharyngeal or oropharyngeal swab were collected from each participant by mobile phlebotomists. Over a roughly 2-month period, participants in the prospective study had the option of providing additional blood draws and questionnaires. Before DNA extraction, prospective study blood samples were shipped either frozen or at room temperature.

On the study overall, not on this receptor specifically: The quantity of clinical and demographic metadata differed by source and by participant and was supplied without curation.

The V and J segments used are TRBV7-8 and TRBJ2-1; a tentative D match to TRBD1 spans 5 bases. The sample comprised PBMCs or T cells enriched from blood (not recorded which). This TCR was recovered from a man between 60 and 70 years old who had recovered from COVID-19. The CDR3 corresponds to CASSQGRVSSYNEQFF. In nucleotide form, the sequence is TGTGCCAGCAGCCAGGGCAGGGTAAGCTCCTACAATGAGCAGTTCTTC.